This T cell receptor beta chain was captured by sequencing in a study of cytomegalovirus exposure and HLA in healthy donors. At the level of the study: The approximately 110 validation repertoires, a later analysis reported, used the same platform as the approximately 700 first-cohort repertoires.

The table came from immunoSEQ multiplex PCR; TCRdb's copy has only in-frame clones and leaves some out. The sample shows 200,000 or so clones, over 80% of them seen only once. Notes on this clone: The antigen is not known.

Regarding the study as a whole: Many donors carried some public TCRs, although rarity characterized most TCR sequences.

Trimming removed 2 bases from V and 0 bases from J, with 20 bases in between. This CDR3 has 18 amino acids. V and J are TRBV6-7 and TRBJ2-7; D remains unclear. TRBV6-7 is identified as an open reading frame with a role that is uncertain. The material sequenced was PBMCs. The TCR was taken from a woman aged 18-29 years in good health and CMV-seronegative. The CDR3 here is CASSYVEGLDTSSYEQYF. The CDR3 bases are TGTGCCAGCAGTTACGTCGAAGGGTTAGACACCAGCTCCTACGAGCAGTACTTC.